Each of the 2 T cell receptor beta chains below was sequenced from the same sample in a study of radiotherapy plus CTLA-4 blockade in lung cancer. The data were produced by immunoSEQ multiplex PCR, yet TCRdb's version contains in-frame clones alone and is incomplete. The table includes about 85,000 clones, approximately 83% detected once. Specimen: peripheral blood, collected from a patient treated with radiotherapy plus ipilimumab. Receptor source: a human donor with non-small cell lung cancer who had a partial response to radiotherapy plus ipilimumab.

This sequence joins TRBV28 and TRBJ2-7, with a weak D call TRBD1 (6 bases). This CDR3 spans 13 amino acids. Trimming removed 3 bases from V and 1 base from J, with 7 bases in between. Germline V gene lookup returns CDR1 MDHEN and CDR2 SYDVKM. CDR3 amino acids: CASSFGTSYEQYF. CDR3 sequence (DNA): TGTGCCAGCAGTTTTGGGACATCCTACGAGCAGTACTTC.

The CDR3 sequence is CASSSAGDTNTIYF. The DNA of the CDR3 is TGCGCCAGCAGCTCCGCAGGGGATACAAACACCATATATTTT. The V call is TRBV5-1, the J call TRBJ1-3, with D tentatively TRBD1 (6 bases). Germline lookup yields CDR1 SGHRS and CDR2 YFSETQ. V was clipped by 3 bases and J by 6 bases, with 13 bases between them. This CDR3 contains 14 residues.